This T cell receptor (beta chain) was found in a study of blood T cell repertoires in COVID-19. Sequencing was performed with immunoSEQ multiplex PCR; in TCRdb, only in-frame clones are kept and a portion is missing. The table lists over 100,000 clones, around 87% of them singletons. CDR3 length equals 14 residues. V gave up 3 bases and J gave up 4 bases; unmatched junction bases: 4. CDR1 and CDR2 (germline): MGHRA, YSYEKL. This clone occurred once. The chain is built from TRBV4-1 and TRBJ1-2; the match to TRBD1 covers 8 bases. The sequenced sample consisted of peripheral blood. This clonotype originated in a woman between 45 and 65 years old with COVID-19, enrolled during active disease. DNA of the CDR3: TGCGCCAGCAGCCACATCGGGACAGGCTATGGCTACACCTTC. Protein product: CASSHIGTGYGYTF.